The 12 T cell receptor beta chains below come from one sample, sequenced in a study of T-cell reconstitution after alpha-beta-depleted transplantation in children. The TCRbeta library was prepared with unique molecular identifiers. Using its own MiXCR run on the PCR reads, TCRdb lists one record per CDR3 protein. Altogether approximately 520,000 distinct CDR3 sequences are present, around a third being singletons, with the ten largest covering roughly 2.5%. Sequenced here: PBMCs from the stem cell graft donor, sampled from the stem cell graft. The receptor set was obtained from a human donor who donated a stem cell graft to a child with aplastic anemia.

This clonotype was recorded a few times. This chain joins TRBV5-5 and TRBJ2-1; the D gene is possibly TRBD2 (6 bases). Trimming removed 0 bases at V and 9 bases at J, with 10 bases between. CDR3 length: 13 amino acids. The germline V gene encodes CDR1 SGHKS and CDR2 YYEKEE (reference sequence). CDR3 residues: CASSLAGGVEQFF. In nucleotides, the CDR3 is TGTGCCAGCAGCTTGGCGGGCGGGGTTGAGCAGTTCTTC.

The sample holds a few counts of this clonotype. The rearrangement joins TRBV20-1 to TRBJ2-5; 7 bases map to TRBD2. The CDR3 spans 17 residues. J was trimmed by 0 bases and V by 6 bases; bases with no gene match: 16. Germline V gives CDR1 DFQATT, CDR2 SNEGSKA (reference sequence). Here the CDR3 DNA reads TGCAGTGCCCAGGGAGGGCCCGGGGGTAGCAACCAAGAGACCCAGTACTTC. The encoded protein is CSAQGGPGGSNQETQYF.

This rearrangement joins TRBV20-1 to TRBJ2-6; the D is unclear. Trimming removed 1 base at V and 1 base at J, with 8 bases between. Germline CDR1 is DFQATT and CDR2 is SNEGSKA (reference sequence). The CDR3 spans 15 residues. CDR3 protein: CSARVGKSGANVLTF. The CDR3, as DNA: TGCAGTGCTAGAGTAGGGAAGTCTGGGGCCAACGTCCTGACTTTC.

In this sample, this clonotype turned up a few times. The chain joins TRBV7-2 to TRBJ1-3; tentatively, D is TRBD1 (6 bases). Trimming removed 3 bases from V and 0 bases from J, with 9 bases in between. The CDR3 covers 15 residues. CDR1 SGHTA and CDR2 FQGNSA come from the germline V gene. CDR3 loop: CASSLGGASGNTIYF. The CDR3 coding sequence is TGTGCCAGCAGCTTGGGGGGGGCCTCTGGAAACACCATATATTTT.

The chain carries TRBV12-3 or TRBV12-4 and TRBJ2-1; 7 bases map to TRBD1. Unmatched junction bases numbered 8, after V lost 5 bases and J lost 4 bases. This CDR3 has 15 amino acids. The CDR3 region is CASSTTGEFYNEQFF. The CDR3 DNA reads TGTGCCAGCAGTACAACAGGGGAATTTTACAATGAGCAGTTCTTC.

The chain joins TRBV5-5 to TRBJ2-6, with D unclear. Germline V gene lookup returns CDR1 SGHKS and CDR2 YYEKEE (reference sequence). Trimming pared 3 bases from V and 2 bases from J, leaving 9 bases between. The CDR3 runs 15 residues. The CDR3 DNA reads TGTGCCAGCAGCTCCGGCCGAACTGGGGCCAACGTCCTGACTTTC. Its protein is CASSSGRTGANVLTF.

The genes are TRBV18 and TRBJ1-2, with 11 bases aligning to TRBD1. CDR3 length: 18 residues. With V trimmed by 5 bases and J by 5 bases, 16 bases remained unmatched. Germline V gene data show CDR1 as KGHSH and CDR2 as LQKENI. In DNA form, the CDR3 reads TGTGCCAGCTCATCGAACTTAGGACAGGGGGCGCAAAATTATGGCTACACCTTC. This codes for CASSSNLGQGAQNYGYTF.

This clonotype has just a few counts. This chain links TRBV6-2 or TRBV6-3 with TRBJ2-7; 8 nucleotides agree with TRBD1. The CDR3 extends over 14 amino acids. The V and J ends lost 2 bases and 4 bases, in that order; junction bases with no gene match: 4. CDR1 is MNHEY and CDR2 is SVGEGT in the germline V gene. Here the CDR3 reads CASSYGQGDYEQYV. DNA of the CDR3: TGTGCCAGCAGTTACGGACAGGGAGATTACGAGCAGTACGTC.

The chain has TRBV9 and TRBJ2-1, with 8 positions matching TRBD1. The CDR3 length is 15 residues. The V gene's germline CDR1 is SGDLS and CDR2 YYNGEE. V was pared by 2 bases and J by 4 bases, with 5 bases of the junction left unmatched. The CDR3 protein is CASSVDRGSYNEQFF. The DNA of the CDR3 is TGTGCCAGCAGCGTTGACAGGGGCTCTTACAATGAGCAGTTCTTC.

This clonotype has only a few counts. The chain is built from TRBV27 and TRBJ2-1, with D perhaps matching TRBD2 (7 bases). Germline V lookup: CDR1 MNHEY, CDR2 SMNVEV (reference sequence). Trimming removed 2 bases from V and 8 bases from J, with 10 bases in between. CDR3 size: 13 residues. The CDR3 protein is CASSLLGGDEQFF. CDR3 sequence (DNA): TGTGCCAGCAGTTTACTAGGGGGGGATGAGCAGTTCTTC.

The chain has TRBV7-2 and TRBJ1-2; TRBD1 might be the D (5 bases). The CDR3 extends over 16 amino acids. Germline V lookup: CDR1 SGHTA, CDR2 FQGNSA. Between the trimmed V and J ends, which lost 2 bases and 8 bases, there was a span of 21 bases. The CDR3 loop is CASSLLGLEGAGGYTF. The CDR3 DNA reads TGTGCCAGCAGCTTATTGGGGTTGGAAGGGGCGGGAGGCTACACCTTC.

This clonotype was counted at least ten times. The V gene is TRBV10-3, the J gene TRBJ2-7, with a tentative D call TRBD2 (5 bases). Trimming left V 4 bases short and J 9 bases short, with 13 bases between. The CDR3 length is 12 residues. Germline CDR1 ENHRY, CDR2 SYGVKD. CDR3 amino acids: CAISVDRAGQYF. The CDR3 DNA is TGTGCCATCAGTGTGGACCGGGCGGGGCAGTACTTC.